The next 2 T cell receptor beta chains were all read from a single sample in a study of post-analysis software for immune sequencing data. Their recognized antigens are unknown. Findings and caveats of the study: Five or six TRBV segments were significantly more frequent in patients than in controls. TRBV5-6, TRBV5-1 and TRBV20-1 were among these segments.

TCR beta cDNA libraries included unique molecular identifiers. MiXCR, applied by TCRdb to the PCR reads, yields one record per CDR3 protein. The sample lists 600,000 to 750,000 distinct CDR3 sequences; 55% to 60% were seen once. Specimen: blood. The receptors shown here come from a girl aged 2 to 9 with multiple sclerosis.

This chain joins TRBV11-2 and TRBJ2-4; TRBD2 agrees at 8 bases. The CDR3 length is 16 residues. Per germline, CDR1 SGHAT and CDR2 FQNNGV. V lost 5 bases and J lost 1; bases outside the gene matches: 7. The CDR3 loop reads CASSHRERGAKNIQYF. In nucleotides, the CDR3 is TGTGCCAGCAGCCACCGTGAGCGGGGGGCCAAAAACATTCAGTACTTC.

V usage is TRBV7-2 and J usage is TRBJ2-1; 9 nucleotides line up with TRBD2. After removal of 6 bases from V and 1 base from J, the junction contained 10 bases not matched to a gene. In germline, CDR1 is SGHTA, CDR2 FQGNSA. CDR3 length equals 17 residues. Here the CDR3 reads CASSSYSGRVSYNEQFF. For the CDR3, the DNA is TGTGCCAGCAGTTCCTATAGCGGGAGAGTGTCCTACAATGAGCAGTTCTTC.